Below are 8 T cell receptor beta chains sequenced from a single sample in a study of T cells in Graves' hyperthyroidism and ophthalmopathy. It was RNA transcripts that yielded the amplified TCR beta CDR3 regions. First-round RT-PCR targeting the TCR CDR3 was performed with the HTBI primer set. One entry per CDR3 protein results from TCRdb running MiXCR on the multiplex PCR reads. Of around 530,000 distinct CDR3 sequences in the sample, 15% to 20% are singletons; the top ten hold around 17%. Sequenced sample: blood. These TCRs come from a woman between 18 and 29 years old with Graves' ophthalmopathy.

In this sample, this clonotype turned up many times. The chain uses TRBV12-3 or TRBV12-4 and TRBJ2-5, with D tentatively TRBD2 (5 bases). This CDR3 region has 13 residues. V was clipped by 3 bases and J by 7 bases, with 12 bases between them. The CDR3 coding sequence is TGTGCCAGCAGTTTGGCCGGGAAGGGGACCCAGTACTTC. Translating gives CASSLAGKGTQYF.

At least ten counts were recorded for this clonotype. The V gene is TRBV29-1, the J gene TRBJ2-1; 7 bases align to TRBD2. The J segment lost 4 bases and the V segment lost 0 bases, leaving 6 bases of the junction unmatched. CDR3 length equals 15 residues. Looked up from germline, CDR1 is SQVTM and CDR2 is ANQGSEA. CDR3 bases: TGCAGCGTTGAAGATCCGGGACTACCTTACAATGAGCAGTTCTTC. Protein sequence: CSVEDPGLPYNEQFF.

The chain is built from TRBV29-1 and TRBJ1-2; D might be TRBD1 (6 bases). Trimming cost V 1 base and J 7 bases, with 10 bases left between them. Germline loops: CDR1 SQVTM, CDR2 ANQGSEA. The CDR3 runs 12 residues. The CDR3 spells CSVEGDTVGYTF. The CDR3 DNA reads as TGCAGCGTTGAAGGGGACACCGTTGGCTACACCTTC.

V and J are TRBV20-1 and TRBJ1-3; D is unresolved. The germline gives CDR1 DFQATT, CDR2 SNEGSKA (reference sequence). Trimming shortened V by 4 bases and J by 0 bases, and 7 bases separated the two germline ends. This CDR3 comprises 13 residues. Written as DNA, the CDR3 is TGCAGTGCTACCAGCACCTCTGGAAACACCATATATTTT. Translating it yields CSATSTSGNTIYF.

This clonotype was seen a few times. The CDR3 spells CAIMTGPGNTIYF. DNA of the CDR3: TGTGCCATCATGACGGGCCCTGGAAACACCATATATTTT. The chain combines TRBV10-3 with TRBJ1-3, with D uncertain. The germline gives CDR1 ENHRY, CDR2 SYGVKD. V was clipped by 7 bases and J by 2 bases, with 9 bases between them. The CDR3 length is 13 residues.

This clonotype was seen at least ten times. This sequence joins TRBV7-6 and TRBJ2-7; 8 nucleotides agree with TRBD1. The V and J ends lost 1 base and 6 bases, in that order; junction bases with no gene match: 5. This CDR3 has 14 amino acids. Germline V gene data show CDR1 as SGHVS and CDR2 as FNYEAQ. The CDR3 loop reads CASSLGQGITEQYF. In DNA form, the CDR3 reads TGTGCCAGCAGCTTAGGACAGGGGATCACCGAGCAGTACTTC.

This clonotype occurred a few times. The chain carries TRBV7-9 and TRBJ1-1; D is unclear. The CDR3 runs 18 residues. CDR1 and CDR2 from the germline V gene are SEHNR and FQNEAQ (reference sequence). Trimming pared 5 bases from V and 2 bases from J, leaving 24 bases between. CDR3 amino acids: CASSLKSSLEPKNTEAFF. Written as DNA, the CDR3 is TGTGCCAGCAGCCTTAAAAGCAGCCTAGAGCCAAAAAACACTGAAGCTTTCTTT.

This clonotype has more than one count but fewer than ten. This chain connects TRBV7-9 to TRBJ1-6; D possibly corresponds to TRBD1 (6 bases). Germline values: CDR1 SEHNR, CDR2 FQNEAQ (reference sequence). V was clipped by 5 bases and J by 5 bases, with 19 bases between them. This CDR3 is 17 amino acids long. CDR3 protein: CASSLKVPGHDNSPLHF. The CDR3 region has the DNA TGTGCCAGCAGCCTCAAAGTTCCGGGACACGATAATTCACCCCTCCACTTT. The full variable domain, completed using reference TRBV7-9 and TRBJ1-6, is DTGVSQNPRHKITKRGQNVTFRCDPISEHNRLYWYRQTLGQGPEFLTYFQNEAQLEKSRLLSDRFSAERPKGSFSTLEIQRTEQGDSAMYLCASSLKVPGHDNSPLHFGNGTRLTVT.